This T cell receptor (beta chain) was sequenced for a study of blood T cells in healthy people across ages. Study observations and caveats: A strong correlation between TCR beta diversity and naive T cell percentage was seen. Total diversity from one million sequenced T cells was likely underestimated.

This clonotype has a handful of counts. Its antigen is still unknown. Individuals who donated were healthy Caucasians from Russia aged roughly 6 to 95. Together with a sample-barcoded 5' primer, a J-beta primer mix was included in a second PCR lasting roughly 6 to 12 cycles. All cDNA molecules were each tagged by a template-switch adaptor with 12 random nucleotides. TCRdb recomputed calls from the 5' RACE reads with MiXCR, one row per CDR3 protein. The table records about 970,000 distinct CDR3 sequences, roughly 51% of them present only once. The sample consisted of blood. The receptor was isolated from a woman in her sixties in good health.

The CDR3 protein is CASSAPGTSSTDTQYF. DNA of the CDR3: TGTGCCAGCAGCGCTCCCGGGACATCGAGCACAGATACGCAGTATTTT. This chain links TRBV9 with TRBJ2-3; D is possibly TRBD1 (6 bases). The CDR3 is made up of 16 amino acids. Germline V CDR1 and CDR2: SGDLS, YYNGEE. Trimming stripped 3 bases from V and 0 bases from J, with 14 bases between. Full variable domain (rest looked up from reference TRBV9 and TRBJ2-3): DSGVTQTPKHLITATGQRVTLRCSPRSGDLSVYWYQQSLDQGLQFLIQYYNGEERAKGNILERFSAQQFPDLHSELNLSSLELGDSALYFCASSAPGTSSTDTQYFGPGTRLTVL.